Following are 10 T cell receptor beta chains from one sample sequenced in a study of identical twins. TCRdb ran MiXCR on the 5' RACE reads and lists one entry per CDR3 protein. The table lists about 460,000 distinct CDR3 sequences, approximately 15% of them singletons. This sample was also put to use in a study of yellow fever vaccine responses in identical twins.

Specimen: CD4+ T cells sorted from blood. All receptors come from a woman aged 18-29 years in good health.

This clonotype was counted ten times or more. V usage is TRBV6-5 and J usage is TRBJ2-7; no firm D call. The CDR3 totals 10 residues. The V end was cut by 2 bases, the J end by 6 bases, with 2 bases between. Germline V CDR1 and CDR2: MNHEY, SVGAGI. The CDR3 bases are TGTGCCAGCAGTTACCGCGAGCAGTACTTC. Residues: CASSYREQYF.

The CDR3 loop reads CASSQGWGAGYIQYF. Written as DNA, the CDR3 is TGCGCCAGCAGCCAAGGATGGGGGGCCGGATACATTCAGTACTTC. This rearrangement joins TRBV4-3 to TRBJ2-4; D tentatively fits TRBD1 or TRBD2 (6 bases each). The CDR3 totals 15 residues. Between the trimmed V and J ends, which lost 1 base and 8 bases, there was a span of 15 bases. CDR1 LGHNA and CDR2 YSLEER come from the germline V gene.

This chain joins TRBV10-3 and TRBJ2-3; D is perhaps TRBD2 (7 bases). The germline CDR1 and CDR2 sequences are ENHRY and SYGVKD. The V and J ends lost 7 bases and 4 bases respectively, with 15 bases between them. CDR3 length equals 14 residues. The CDR3 region has the DNA TGTGCCATCAAGTTTGGCGGGGGCGCAGATACGCAGTATTTT. This gives the protein CAIKFGGGADTQYF.

The J gene is TRBJ2-4, the V gene TRBV3-1; no definite D call. V lost 0 bases, J lost 0 bases, and 9 bases lay in between. The CDR3 spans 16 residues. Germline loops: CDR1 LGHDT, CDR2 YNNKEL (reference sequence). CDR3 in DNA: TGTGCCAGCAGCCAAGATGTCGGTCTAGCCAAAAACATTCAGTACTTC. This translates into CASSQDVGLAKNIQYF.

The sample holds many counts of this clonotype. The V call is TRBV28, the J call TRBJ2-7, with D possibly TRBD2 on 6 matching bases. The CDR3 has 16 residues. Germline V lookup: CDR1 MDHEN, CDR2 SYDVKM. Trimming removed 2 bases from V and 2 bases from J, with 16 bases in between. The CDR3, as DNA: TGTGCCAGCAGTTTAGGAGCCCGGGACTGGGCCTACGAGCAGTACTTC. Protein: CASSLGARDWAYEQYF.

This chain connects TRBV5-1 to TRBJ2-1, with 7 positions matching TRBD1. The germline CDR1 and CDR2 sequences are SGHRS and YFSETQ. V trimming: 4 bases; J trimming: 9 bases; junction bases outside the gene matches: 7. The CDR3 is 13 amino acids. The CDR3 sequence: CASSRRTGFEQFF. In DNA, the CDR3 is TGCGCCAGCAGCAGGAGGACAGGTTTTGAGCAGTTCTTC.

The chain is built from TRBV6-2 or TRBV6-3 and TRBJ1-1; TRBD1 agrees at 12 bases. The CDR3 is 13 amino acids. V was clipped by 9 bases and J by 10 bases; unmatched bases: 9. CDR1 and CDR2 (germline): MNHEY, SVGEGT. The CDR3 DNA is TGTGCCAGTCACGGGACAGGGGGCCTCAGAGCTTTCTTT. It yields the protein CASHGTGGLRAFF.

The V gene is TRBV7-3, the J gene TRBJ2-1; D may be TRBD2 (6 bases). V was cut by 0 bases and J by 7 bases, with 13 bases left in between. Germline CDR1 SGHTA, CDR2 FQGTGA. This CDR3 is 15 amino acids long. The CDR3 loop reads CASSLTLTGVNEQFF. CDR3 sequence (DNA): TGTGCCAGCAGCTTAACGTTAACGGGGGTAAATGAGCAGTTCTTC.

The chain recombines TRBV7-2 with TRBJ2-3, with TRBD2 matching over 8 bases. The germline CDR1 and CDR2 sequences are SGHTA and FQGNSA. Losses at the gene ends were 5 bases for V and 1 base for J; bases not matched to a gene: 8. There are 16 residues in the CDR3. The CDR3 DNA reads as TGTGCCAGCAGCATGGGCGGGAGGACCCGCACAGATACGCAGTATTTT. It codes for CASSMGGRTRTDTQYF.

This clonotype has at least ten counts. The V and J genes are TRBV18 and TRBJ2-3, with D unresolved. From germline, CDR1 is KGHSH and CDR2 LQKENI. Trimming took 1 base from V and 6 from J, leaving 8 bases between them. The CDR3 is made up of 13 amino acids. The CDR3 DNA sequence: TGTGCCAGCTCACCACTGGAAGGGGATACGCAGTATTTT. Translation: CASSPLEGDTQYF.